The TCR beta chain described here comes from a study of cytomegalovirus exposure and HLA in healthy donors. Background on the study: Findings of an earlier analysis included 117 million unique TCR beta sequences from some 190 million T cells.

Notes on this clone: Its antigen is not identified.

Notes on the study in general: Clonal expansion was found to be greater in HLA-associated TCR beta chains than in equally common others in a later analysis. The study flagged approximately 180 TCR beta chains as cytomegalovirus-associated.

The V gene's germline CDR1 is MGHDK and CDR2 SYGVNS. The CDR3 sequence is 15 residues long. The V segment lost 5 bases and the J segment 9 bases; nucleotides outside the gene matches: 9. The PCR used 60 Vbeta and 13 Jbeta primers. The data were produced by immunoSEQ multiplex PCR, yet TCRdb's version contains in-frame clones alone and is incomplete. The sample yields approximately 120,000 clones, 81% seen once. This chain joins TRBV25-1 and TRBJ2-1, with TRBD2 matching over 11 bases. The sequence derives from a woman under 40 in good health and CMV-seronegative. The material sequenced was PBMCs. The CDR3 loop reads CASSSGTSGRGEQFF. The CDR3 bases are TGTGCCAGCAGTTCCGGGACTAGCGGCCGGGGTGAGCAGTTCTTC.